Below, 22 T cell receptor beta chains from the same sample are listed, as sequenced in a study of blood T cells in healthy people across ages. With a J-beta primer mix and a sample-barcoded 5' primer, a second PCR ran about 7 to 11 cycles. One entry per CDR3 protein results from TCRdb running MiXCR on the 5' RACE reads. The sample lists about 620,000 distinct CDR3 sequences; around 50% were seen once. Material for sequencing was blood. These receptors were collected from a woman older than 75 in good health.

CDR3 protein: CASSRPPGQGHSYNEQFF. The CDR3 region has the DNA TGCGCCAGCAGCCGACCCCCGGGACAGGGGCACTCCTACAATGAGCAGTTCTTC. The V call is TRBV5-1, the J call TRBJ2-1, with 10 bases that match TRBD1. CDR3 length equals 18 residues. Germline V lookup: CDR1 SGHRS, CDR2 YFSETQ. The ends lost 4 bases at V and 0 bases at J; junction bases unmatched: 10.

The gene calls are TRBV27 and TRBJ2-1; 10 bases are a match to TRBD2. CDR1 is MNHEY, CDR2 SMNVEV, per germline (reference sequence). The CDR3 length is 15 residues. V was pared by 8 bases and J by 9 bases, with 13 bases of the junction left unmatched. Here the CDR3 reads CASSYMLAGAGEQFF. DNA of the CDR3: TGTGCCAGCTCTTATATGCTAGCGGGAGCTGGTGAGCAGTTCTTC.

CDR3: CASRDKPDQETQYF. The CDR3, as DNA: TGCGCCAGCAGAGATAAACCAGACCAAGAGACCCAGTACTTC. The chain couples TRBV5-1 to TRBJ2-5; D is undetermined. Germline values: CDR1 SGHRS, CDR2 YFSETQ. V lost 5 bases to trimming and J lost 0 bases, with 11 bases between them. CDR3 length: 14 amino acids.

The chain joins TRBV9 to TRBJ2-7; 10 bases fit TRBD1. Germline CDR1 and CDR2: SGDLS and YYNGEE. There are 13 residues in the CDR3. Unmatched junction bases numbered 5, after V lost 6 bases and J lost 5 bases. CDR3 region: CASNAGTGDEQYF. The CDR3 DNA is TGTGCCAGCAATGCCGGGACAGGGGACGAGCAGTACTTC.

This sequence joins TRBV29-1 and TRBJ2-5; TRBD2 is a possible D gene (6 bases). CDR1 and CDR2 from the germline V gene are SQVTM and ANQGSEA. V lost 7 bases to trimming and J lost 6 bases, with 21 bases between them. The CDR3 sequence is 14 residues long. The CDR3 protein is CSALSFRGSKTQYF. CDR3 coding DNA: TGCAGCGCCCTGTCGTTCCGGGGGTCAAAGACCCAGTACTTC.

A note on this clonotype: Germline and junction disagree at one end, which may indicate a read error. The V gene is TRBV3-1, the J gene TRBJ1-2; no firm D call. The CDR3 spans 13 residues. From germline, CDR1 is LGHDT and CDR2 YNNKEL (reference sequence). CDR3 bases: TGTGCCAGTAGCCAACAAGTCGACTATGGCTACACCTTC. This encodes CASSQQVDYGYTF.

V usage is TRBV29-1 and J usage is TRBJ2-7; TRBD1 is a possible D gene (6 bases). The V and J ends lost 6 bases and 7 bases respectively, with 16 bases between them. Germline CDR1 is SQVTM and CDR2 is ANQGSEA. This CDR3 is 12 amino acids long. The CDR3 reads CSVGQPNNEQYF. In DNA, the CDR3 is TGCAGCGTCGGACAGCCCAACAATGAGCAGTACTTC.

The rearrangement uses TRBV10-3 and TRBJ1-2, with D possibly being TRBD1 (5 bases). Germline CDR1 reads ENHRY; CDR2 reads SYGVKD. This CDR3 is 12 amino acids long. The V end lost 6 bases, the J end lost 9 bases, and 14 bases lay between the germline ends. DNA of the CDR3: TGTGCCATCAGGGCAAGGGGTTCGAGCTACACCTTC. It specifies CAIRARGSSYTF.

This clonotype was seen many times. V and J are TRBV28 and TRBJ1-1; D is possibly TRBD1 (5 bases). Germline V lookup: CDR1 MDHEN, CDR2 SYDVKM. Trimming took 5 bases from V and 1 from J, leaving 14 bases between them. The CDR3 runs 15 residues. The CDR3 nucleotides read TGTGCCAGCAGTCCCCACGGGACGGGGAACACTGAAGCTTTCTTT. This gives the protein CASSPHGTGNTEAFF.

The table lists this clonotype with many counts. The J gene is TRBJ2-1, the V gene TRBV12-3 or TRBV12-4; the D gene is possibly TRBD2 (6 bases). The CDR3 consists of 15 residues. Trimming shortened V by 3 bases and J by 5 bases, and 14 bases separated the two germline ends. This CDR3 reads CASSFSGWGDNEQFF. The DNA of the CDR3 is TGTGCCAGCAGTTTTTCCGGTTGGGGGGACAATGAGCAGTTCTTC.

This clonotype turned up a few times. The chain has TRBV5-6 and TRBJ1-2; D unclear. Germline loops: CDR1 SGHDT, CDR2 YYEEEE. The CDR3 is 12 amino acids. V lost 8 bases and J 6 bases, leaving 14 bases between the germline ends. The CDR3 DNA reads as TGTGCCAGTCTGGAGCTTAGTCATGGCTACACCTTC. Protein sequence: CASLELSHGYTF.

This clonotype was recorded many times. CDR3 region: CASANGGSGGYEQFF. CDR3 DNA sequence: TGTGCTAGTGCCAATGGGGGTAGCGGGGGGTATGAGCAGTTCTTC. The chain is built from TRBV12-5 and TRBJ2-1, with TRBD2 identical over 10 bases. CDR3 size: 15 residues. V dropped 7 bases and J dropped 8; count of bases not matched to a gene: 11. Germline V lookup: CDR1 LGHNT, CDR2 FRNRAP.

Concerning this clonotype: It may be a read error: a sequence one base away is much more abundant. The rearrangement links TRBV3-1 to TRBJ2-5; D is unresolved. The better agreement between TRBJ2-1 and the DNA end casts doubt on the J call. The germline V gene encodes CDR1 LGHDT and CDR2 YNNKEL (reference sequence). The length of the CDR3 is 14 residues. As DNA, the CDR3 is TGTGCCAGCAGCCACCCCCAGCTTCAAGAGACCCAGTTCTTC. As protein: CASSHPQLQETQFF.

This clonotype was recorded only once. This chain connects TRBV20-1 to TRBJ2-7; perhaps TRBD1 as D (6 bases). V lost 0 bases to trimming and J lost 3 bases, with 15 bases between them. The CDR3 length is 15 residues. CDR1 and CDR2 (germline): DFQATT, SNEGSKA (reference sequence). The CDR3 loop is CSARDLTGPNYEQYF. The DNA for the CDR3 is TGCAGTGCTAGAGATCTGACAGGCCCGAACTACGAGCAGTACTTC.

This chain joins TRBV4-2 and TRBJ2-1, with TRBD2 matching 12 bases. Germline loops: CDR1 LGHNA, CDR2 YNFKEQ. The CDR3 length is 17 residues. The junction had 11 bases not matched to a gene; V was cut back by 3 bases and J by 8 bases. The CDR3 loop reads CASSQQTTSGGPYEQFF. CDR3 DNA sequence: TGTGCCAGCAGCCAGCAAACTACTAGCGGGGGGCCCTATGAGCAGTTCTTC.

This clonotype was counted at least ten times. CDR3 loop: CASSPVGDTQYF. The CDR3 region has the DNA TGTGCCAGCAGCCCAGTGGGAGATACGCAGTATTTT. V gene TRBV7-6 combines with J gene TRBJ2-3; D gene ambiguous. The CDR3 sequence is 12 residues long. Trimming stripped 5 bases from V and 5 bases from J, with 8 bases between. Germline V gene data show CDR1 as SGHVS and CDR2 as FNYEAQ.

The V gene is TRBV7-3, the J gene TRBJ2-2; 13 bases agree with TRBD2. This CDR3 has 16 residues. Per germline, CDR1 SGHTA and CDR2 FQGTGA. After removal of 2 bases from V and 7 bases from J, the junction contained 4 bases not matched to a gene. In DNA form, the CDR3 reads TGTGCCAGCAGCTTAGGACTAGCGGGAGCCGGCGGGGAGCTGTTTTTT. It specifies CASSLGLAGAGGELFF.

The J gene is TRBJ2-1, the V gene TRBV6-2 or TRBV6-3; D is ambiguous. The CDR3 has 13 residues. Germline CDR1 and CDR2: MNHEY and SVGEGT. Trimming removed 6 bases from V and 7 bases from J, with 13 bases in between. CDR3 region: CASRPSLGNEQFF. CDR3 sequence (DNA): TGTGCCAGCAGGCCGAGTTTGGGGAATGAGCAGTTCTTC.

Comment on this clonotype: At one boundary the junction diverges from the germline segment, which might be a read error. The chain is built from TRBV10-3 and TRBJ1-2, with a tentative D call TRBD1 (5 bases). CDR3 length: 14 amino acids. Germline loops: CDR1 ENHRY, CDR2 SYGVKD. CDR3 coding DNA: TGTGCCACCCATCCCCGGGACTATAACCATGGCTACACCTTC. It specifies CATHPRDYNHGYTF.

CDR3 amino acids: CSATTGPLGPQHF. The CDR3 DNA reads TGCAGTGCTACGACAGGGCCCCTAGGGCCCCAGCATTTT. V and J are TRBV20-1 and TRBJ1-5; TRBD1 matches 7 bases. CDR1 is DFQATT, CDR2 SNEGSKA, per germline (reference sequence). There are 13 residues in the CDR3. Trimming took 4 bases from V and 9 from J; bases not matched to a gene: 9.

About this clonotype itself: A much larger clone differs by one base, so this may be a read error. This sequence joins TRBV12-3 or TRBV12-4 and TRBJ2-5; the D gene is possibly TRBD2 (5 bases). The CDR3 covers 13 residues. The V end was cut by 3 bases, the J end by 11 bases, with 16 bases between. The CDR3 DNA reads as TGTGCCAGCAGTTTGATGAGGGCGGATGAGCAGTACTTC. Translating gives CASSLMRADEQYF.

The chain recombines TRBV7-9 with TRBJ2-2; D not certain. The CDR3 totals 16 residues. Germline lookup yields CDR1 SEHNR and CDR2 FQNEAQ (reference sequence). CDR3 nucleotides: TGTGTCACACTCGGCCACTCCTACAAGAACACCGGGGAGCTGTTTTTT. The encoded protein is CVTLGHSYKNTGELFF.